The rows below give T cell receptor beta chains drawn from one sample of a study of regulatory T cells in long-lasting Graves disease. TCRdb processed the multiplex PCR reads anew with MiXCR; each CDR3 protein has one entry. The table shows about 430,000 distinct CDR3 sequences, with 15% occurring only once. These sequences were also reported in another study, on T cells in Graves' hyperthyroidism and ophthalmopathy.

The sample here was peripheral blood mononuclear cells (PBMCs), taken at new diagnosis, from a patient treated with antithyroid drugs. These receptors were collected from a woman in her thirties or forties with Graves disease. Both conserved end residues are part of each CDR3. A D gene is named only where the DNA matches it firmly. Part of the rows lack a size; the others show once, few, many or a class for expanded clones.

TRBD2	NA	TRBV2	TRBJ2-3	TGTGCCATCCCCGAACTAGCGGGAGTCACAGATACGCAGTATTTT	CAIPELAGVTDTQYF
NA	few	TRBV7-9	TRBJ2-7	TGTGCCAGCAGCCCGGACATGAACGAGCAGTACTTC	CASSPDMNEQYF
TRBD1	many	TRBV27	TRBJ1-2	TGTGCCAGCAGTCTAAGGACAGGTGACTATGGCTACACCTTC	CASSLRTGDYGYTF
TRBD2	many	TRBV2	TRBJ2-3	TGTGCCAGCAGCAAAAGTAGCGGGAGGAGGGCAGATACGCAGTATTTT	CASSKSSGRRADTQYF
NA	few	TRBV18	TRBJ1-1	TGTGCCAGCTCCCCTGAGGGGGGCGAGTACACTGAAGCTTTCTTT	CASSPEGGEYTEAFF
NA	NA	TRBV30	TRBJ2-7	TGTGCCTGGGACCCGGGACAGAGGACTAACGAGCAGTACTTC	CAWDPGQRTNEQYF
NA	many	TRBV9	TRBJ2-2	TGTGCCAGCAGCGTCGCCGTGAACACCGGGGAGCTGTTTTTT	CASSVAVNTGELFF
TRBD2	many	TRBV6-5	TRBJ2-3	TGTGCCAGCAGTAACCCGACTAGCGACACAGATACGCAGTATTTT	CASSNPTSDTDTQYF
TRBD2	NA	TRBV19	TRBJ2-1	TGTGCCAGTAGCTTTCAAGCGGGAGTTGCCAATGAGCAGTTCTTC	CASSFQAGVANEQFF
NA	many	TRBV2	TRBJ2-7	TGTGCCACCCTCCCGGCTCCAGGGGATTGGGACGAGCAGTACTTC	CATLPAPGDWDEQYF
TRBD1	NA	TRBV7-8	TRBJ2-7	TGTGCCAGCAGCACCCACAGGGGGGTCAGCGAGCAGTACTTC	CASSTHRGVSEQYF
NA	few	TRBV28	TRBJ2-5	TGTGCCAGCAGTCGAGACAGGGGAGGGGAAGAGACCCAGTACTTC	CASSRDRGGEETQYF
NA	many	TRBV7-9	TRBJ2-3	TGTGCCAGCAGCCCGAAGGGGACTTTCGATGGAGATACGCAGTATTTT	CASSPKGTFDGDTQYF
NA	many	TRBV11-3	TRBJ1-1	TGTGCCAGCAGCTTAGCTTTGAACACTGAAGCTTTCTTT	CASSLALNTEAFF
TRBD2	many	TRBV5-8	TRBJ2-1	TGTGCCAGCAGCTCATGGACTAGCGGGGCTAGCTCCTACAATGAGCAGTTCTTC	CASSSWTSGASSYNEQFF
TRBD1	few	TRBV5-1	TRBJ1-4	TGCGCCAGCAGCTTGGCACCGGGACAGGGAGCAACTAATGAAAAACTGTTTTTT	CASSLAPGQGATNEKLFF
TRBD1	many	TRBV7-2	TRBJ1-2	TGTGCCAGCAGCTTAGCGGCGGCAGGGGGGGGCTATGGCTACACCTTC	CASSLAAAGGGYGYTF
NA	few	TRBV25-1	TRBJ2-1	TGTGCCAGCAATAGGGCCCGTAGATCGGATGAGCAGTTCTTC	CASNRARRSDEQFF
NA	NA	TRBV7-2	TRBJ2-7	TGTGCCAGCAGCCCCAGAATTGGGGGCTCTCCTACCTACGAGCAGTACTTC	CASSPRIGGSPTYEQYF
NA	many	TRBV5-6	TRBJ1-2	TGTGCCAGCAGCTTAGGGGATCACAACTATGGCTACACCTTC	CASSLGDHNYGYTF
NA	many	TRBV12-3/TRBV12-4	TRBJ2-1	TGTGCCAGCAATACACTAGGGGTCTACAATGAGCAGTTCTTC	CASNTLGVYNEQFF
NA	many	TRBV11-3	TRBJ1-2	TGTGCCAGCAGCTTAGAAGCGGGAGGGAATGGCTACACCTTC	CASSLEAGGNGYTF
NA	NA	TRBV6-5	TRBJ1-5	TGTGCCAGCAGCTACCCGCGGACGGAGCTCTATAGCAATCAGCCCCAGCATTTT	CASSYPRTELYSNQPQHF
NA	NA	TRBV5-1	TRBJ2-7	TGCGCCAGCAGCATCGGGACCGACTACGAGCAGTACTTC	CASSIGTDYEQYF
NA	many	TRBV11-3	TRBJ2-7	TGTGCCAGCAGCTCAGCCGGGACTTTCACCTACGAGCAGTACTTC	CASSSAGTFTYEQYF
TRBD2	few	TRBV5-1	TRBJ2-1	TGCGCCAGCAGCTTGGGGGGGACTAGCGGGATTAATGAGCAGTTCTTC	CASSLGGTSGINEQFF
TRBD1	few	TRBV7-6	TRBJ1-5	TGTGCCAGCAGCTTAGACAGGGGGGATTATAGCAATCAGCCCCAGCATTTT	CASSLDRGDYSNQPQHF
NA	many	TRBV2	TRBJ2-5	TGTACCAGCAGGGGGCTAGCGGTTCAAGAGACCCAGTACTTC	CTSRGLAVQETQYF
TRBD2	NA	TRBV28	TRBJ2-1	TGTGCCAGCAGCGGGACTAGCGGGAGGTTGTACAATGAGCAGTTCTTC	CASSGTSGRLYNEQFF
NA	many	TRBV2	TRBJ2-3	TGTGCCAGAGAACAAACAGATACGCAGTATTTT	CAREQTDTQYF
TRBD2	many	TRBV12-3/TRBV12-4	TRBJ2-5	TGTGCCAGCGGGACTAGCGGGAGACAAGAGACCCAGTACTTC	CASGTSGRQETQYF
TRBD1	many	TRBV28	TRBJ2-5	TGTGCCAGCAGCCAACCGCGGACAGGGGAACTAGAGACCCAGTACTTC	CASSQPRTGELETQYF
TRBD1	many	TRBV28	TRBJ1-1	TGTGCCAGCAGTTTAGGACAGGGCGTGGGGAGGAACACTGAAGCTTTCTTT	CASSLGQGVGRNTEAFF
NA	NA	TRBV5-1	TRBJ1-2	TGCGCCAGCAGCCCCGGAGGGGAGGGTGGCTACACCTTC	CASSPGGEGGYTF
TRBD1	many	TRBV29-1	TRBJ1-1	TGCAGCGTTGAAAGACAGGGAAGCACTGAAGCTTTCTTT	CSVERQGSTEAFF
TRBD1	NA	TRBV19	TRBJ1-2	TGTGCCAGTAGTACCCCAGGGGGCGCGGGTGGCTACACCTTC	CASSTPGGAGGYTF